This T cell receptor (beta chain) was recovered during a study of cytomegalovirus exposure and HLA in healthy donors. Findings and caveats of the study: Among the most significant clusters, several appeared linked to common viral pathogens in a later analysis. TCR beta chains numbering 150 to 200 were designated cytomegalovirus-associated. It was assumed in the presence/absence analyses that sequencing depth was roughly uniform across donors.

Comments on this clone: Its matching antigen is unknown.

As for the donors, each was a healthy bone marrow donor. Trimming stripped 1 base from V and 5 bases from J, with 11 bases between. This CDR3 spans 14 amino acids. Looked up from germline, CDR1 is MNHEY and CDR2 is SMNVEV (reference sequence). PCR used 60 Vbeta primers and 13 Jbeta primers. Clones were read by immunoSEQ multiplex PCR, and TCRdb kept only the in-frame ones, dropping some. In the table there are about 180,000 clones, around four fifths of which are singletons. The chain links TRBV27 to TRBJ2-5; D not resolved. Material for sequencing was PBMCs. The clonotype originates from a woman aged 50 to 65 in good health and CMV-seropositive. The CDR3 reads CASSLYVGAETQYF. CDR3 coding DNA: TGTGCCAGCAGTTTATACGTGGGCGCGGAGACCCAGTACTTC.